This section outlines one TCR beta chain sequence together with its context. The antigen remains undetermined. The source of the sample is a study of T cell responses to AZD1222 COVID-19 vaccine. Study-wide points: White British ancestry dominated among donors, who included more females, and clonal diversity was possibly underestimated. Just a handful of AZD1222 recipients tested seropositive at baseline.

Trimming removed 4 bases from V and 8 bases from J, with 13 bases in between. Per germline, CDR1 SGDLS and CDR2 YYNGEE. The CDR3 is made up of 13 amino acids. Assay used: immunoSEQ multiplex PCR; TCRdb lists only in-frame clones, some missing. The data show tens of thousands of clones, more than 85% seen once. The clonotype was recovered from an adult who received the AZD1222 COVID-19 vaccine. Here the sequenced sample was peripheral blood, taken 28 days after the second AZD1222 dose. The rearrangement uses TRBV9 and TRBJ2-1; D might be TRBD1 (6 bases). CDR3 loop: CASSFTGNDEQFF. The CDR3 bases are TGTGCCAGCAGCTTCACAGGGAACGATGAGCAGTTCTTC. The whole variable domain, filled in from reference TRBV9 and TRBJ2-1, reads DSGVTQTPKHLITATGQRVTLRCSPRSGDLSVYWYQQSLDQGLQFLIQYYNGEERAKGNILERFSAQQFPDLHSELNLSSLELGDSALYFCASSFTGNDEQFFGPGTRLTVL.